The entry that follows covers one TCR beta chain sequence. This may be a read error: a much more frequent sequence differs by one nucleotide. This specimen comes from a study of molecular identifiers for immune sequencing clone quantification. Sorted cells numbering about 20,000 to 1,000,000, with 10%, 30% or 50% RNA, yielded the naive CD8 libraries. MiXCR was run by TCRdb on the PCR reads, yielding one entry per CDR3 protein. The sample includes about 97,000 distinct CDR3 sequences, about 35% of them seen just once. The TCR sequence derives from a human donor in good health. Some libraries in this study had Jurkat cell RNA spiked in. The sequencing sample was made of naive CD8+ T cells from blood, with Jurkat cell RNA spiked in. Subset noted: FACS-sorted CD8+CD4-CCR7+CD45RA+ naive T cells.

In DNA form, the CDR3 reads TGTGCCAACAGCTTCACAGGCTCTGAGGGGTACCAATATAAAGCTTTCTTT. Protein product: CANSFTGSEGYQYKAFF. The chain couples TRBV11-2 to TRBJ1-1; a weak D match, TRBD1 (5 bases). This CDR3 has 17 amino acids. Looked up from germline, CDR1 is SGHAT and CDR2 is FQNNGV.